This TCR beta chain stems from a study of blood T cells in healthy people across ages. Whole-study context: About one barcoded beta molecule per two T cells was the capture yield of template switching. Findings of the study overall: Diversity of TCR beta correlated strongly with naive T cell percentage. One million T cells yielded diversity estimates that were considered underestimates.

Germline CDR1 reads SGHKS; CDR2 reads YYEKEE (reference sequence). The CDR3 length is 13 residues. Trimming shortened V by 4 bases and J by 12 bases, and 17 bases separated the two germline ends. There are a few counts of this clonotype. Its target is not known. Then a second PCR, running roughly 7 to 11 cycles, was carried out with a sample-barcoded 5' primer and a J-beta primer mix. Every individual sample yielded 2.5 million or more paired-end reads (each containing CDR3). TCRdb independently ran MiXCR on the 5' RACE reads; one entry per CDR3 protein. The profile shows hundreds of thousands of distinct CDR3 sequences, approximately 44% of them singletons.

V gene TRBV5-5 combines with J gene TRBJ2-1; maybe TRBD2 (5 bases). Material for sequencing was blood. This TCR was sampled from a man aged 55 to 70 in good health. In DNA, the CDR3 is TGTGCCAGCAGCCCGAACGGACTTGATGGGCAGTTCTTC. It encodes CASSPNGLDGQFF.